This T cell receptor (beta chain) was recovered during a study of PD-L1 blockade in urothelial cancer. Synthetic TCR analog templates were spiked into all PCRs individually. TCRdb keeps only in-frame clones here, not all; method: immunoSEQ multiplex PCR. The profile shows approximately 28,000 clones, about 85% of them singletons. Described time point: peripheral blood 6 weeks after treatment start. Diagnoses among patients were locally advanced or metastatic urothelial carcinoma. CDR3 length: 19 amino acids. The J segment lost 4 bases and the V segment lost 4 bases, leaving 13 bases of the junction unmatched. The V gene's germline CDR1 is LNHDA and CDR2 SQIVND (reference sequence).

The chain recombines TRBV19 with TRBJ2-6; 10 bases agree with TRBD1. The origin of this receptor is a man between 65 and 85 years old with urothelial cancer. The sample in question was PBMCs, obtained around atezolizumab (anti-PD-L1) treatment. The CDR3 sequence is CASSNARPGTGAGANVLTF. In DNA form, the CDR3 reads TGTGCCAGTAGTAACGCTCGTCCCGGGACAGGGGCCGGGGCCAACGTCCTGACTTTC.